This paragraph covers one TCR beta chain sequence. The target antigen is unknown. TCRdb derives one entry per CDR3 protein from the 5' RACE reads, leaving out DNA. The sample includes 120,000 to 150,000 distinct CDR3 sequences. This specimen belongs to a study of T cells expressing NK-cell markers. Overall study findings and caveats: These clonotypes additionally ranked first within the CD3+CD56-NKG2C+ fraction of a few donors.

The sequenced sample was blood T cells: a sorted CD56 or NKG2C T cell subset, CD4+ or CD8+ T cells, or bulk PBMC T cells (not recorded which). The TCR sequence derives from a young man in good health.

The CDR3 is CASHLGGGELFF. The rearrangement links TRBV2 to TRBJ2-2; the TRBD1 assignment by TCRdb is unverifiable without DNA. The CDR3 length is 12 residues. Per the germline V gene, CDR1 is SNHLY and CDR2 is FYNNEI.